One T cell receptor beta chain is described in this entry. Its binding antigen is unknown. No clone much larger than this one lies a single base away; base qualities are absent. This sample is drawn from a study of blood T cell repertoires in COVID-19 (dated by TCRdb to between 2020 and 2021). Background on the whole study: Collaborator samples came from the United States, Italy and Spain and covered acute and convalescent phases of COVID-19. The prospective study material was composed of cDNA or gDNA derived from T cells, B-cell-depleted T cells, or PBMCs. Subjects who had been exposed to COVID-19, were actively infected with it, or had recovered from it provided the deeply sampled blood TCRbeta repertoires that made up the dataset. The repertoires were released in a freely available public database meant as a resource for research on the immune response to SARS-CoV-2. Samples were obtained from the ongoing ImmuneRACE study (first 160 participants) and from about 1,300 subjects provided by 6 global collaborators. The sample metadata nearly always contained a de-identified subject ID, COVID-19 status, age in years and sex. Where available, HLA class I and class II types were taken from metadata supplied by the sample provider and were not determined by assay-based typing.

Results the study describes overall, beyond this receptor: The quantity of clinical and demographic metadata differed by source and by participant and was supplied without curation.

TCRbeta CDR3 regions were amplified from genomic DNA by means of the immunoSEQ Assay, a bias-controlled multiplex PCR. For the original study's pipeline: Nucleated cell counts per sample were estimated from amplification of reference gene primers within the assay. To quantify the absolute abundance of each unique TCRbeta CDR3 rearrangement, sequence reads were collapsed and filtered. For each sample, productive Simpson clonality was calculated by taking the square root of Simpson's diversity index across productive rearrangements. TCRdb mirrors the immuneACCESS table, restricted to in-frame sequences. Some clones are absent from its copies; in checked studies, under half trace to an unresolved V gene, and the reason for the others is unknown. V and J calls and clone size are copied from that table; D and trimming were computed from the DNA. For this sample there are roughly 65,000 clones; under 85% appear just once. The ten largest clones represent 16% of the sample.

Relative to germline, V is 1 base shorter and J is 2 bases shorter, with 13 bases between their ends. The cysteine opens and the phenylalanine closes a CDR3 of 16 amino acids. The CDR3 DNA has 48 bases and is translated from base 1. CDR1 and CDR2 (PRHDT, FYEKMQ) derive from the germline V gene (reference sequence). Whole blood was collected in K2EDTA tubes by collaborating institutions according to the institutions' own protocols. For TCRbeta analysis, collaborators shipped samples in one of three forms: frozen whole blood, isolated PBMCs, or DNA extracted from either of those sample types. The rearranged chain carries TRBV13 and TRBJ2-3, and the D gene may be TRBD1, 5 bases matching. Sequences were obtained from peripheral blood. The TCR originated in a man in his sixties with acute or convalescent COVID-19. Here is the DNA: TGTGCCAGCAGCTTAGAGGTGGGGCCCGCCACAGATACGCAGTATTTT. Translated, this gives CASSLEVGPATDTQYF.